These 14 T cell receptor beta chains came from one sample sequenced in a study of regulatory T cells in long-lasting Graves disease (dated by TCRdb to the early 2020s). This specimen's time point label, interpreted: newly diagnosed GD, antithyroid drugs for less than 3 months. For both TCR sequencing and RNA sequencing, RNA was extracted from PBMCs using TRIzol. Library prep was done by multiplex PCR. Sequencing was carried out with an Illumina HiSeq 4000. CDR3 regions were amplified by Arm-PCR with iRepertoire HTBI primers to construct TCR beta libraries. Clones were called with MiXCR by TCRdb after fastp trimmed the public reads at Q25, and only in-frame beta chains were retained. Rows are unified per CDR3 protein, each entry keeping the most common DNA and genes. The sample table holds 550,000 to 650,000 distinct CDR3 sequences, of which 15% to 20% were seen once. The top ten hold 12% of the sample.

The same specimen was also included in a second study, on T cells in Graves' hyperthyroidism and ophthalmopathy.

The sample was peripheral blood mononuclear cells (PBMCs), taken at new diagnosis, from a patient treated with antithyroid drugs. The receptors were sampled from a man in his late teens or twenties with Graves disease. Donor details come from another sample of the same person, matched by shared clones.

This clonotype was seen many times. J is TRBJ2-7 and V is TRBV5-1; D unresolved. The germline V and J ends were trimmed by 0 bases and 2 bases, with 12 bases remaining between them. Looked up from germline, CDR1 is SGHRS and CDR2 is YFSETQ. The CDR3 is made up of 15 amino acids. The CDR3 loop reads CASSLASGRAYEQYF. CDR3 coding DNA: TGCGCCAGCAGCTTGGCTTCGGGTCGGGCCTACGAGCAGTACTTC.

CDR3 residues: CSVELRVGSGTLTDTQYF. The CDR3 coding sequence is TGCAGCGTTGAACTGCGGGTGGGCAGCGGGACACTCACAGATACGCAGTATTTT. J is TRBJ2-3 and V is TRBV29-1; the D gene is possibly TRBD2 (7 bases). The CDR3 has 18 amino acids. Germline CDR1 is SQVTM and CDR2 is ANQGSEA. Trimming removed 2 bases at V and 2 bases at J, with 23 bases between.

This clonotype showed up many times. CDR3 region: CAWSVVQGSYNEQFF. In DNA, the CDR3 is TGTGCCTGGAGTGTTGTCCAGGGCTCCTACAATGAGCAGTTCTTC. The J gene is TRBJ2-1, the V gene TRBV30, with D perhaps matching TRBD1 (5 bases). V was cut by 0 bases and J by 0 bases, with 9 bases left in between. Germline V gene lookup returns CDR1 GTSNPN and CDR2 SVGIG (reference sequence). CDR3 length: 15 amino acids. Based on the CDR3 plus reference TRBV30 and TRBJ2-1, the full variable domain is SQTIHQWPATLVQPVGSPLSLECTVEGTSNPNLYWYRQAAGRGLQLLFYSVGIGQISSEVPQNLSASRPQDRQFILSSKKLLLSDSGFYLCAWSVVQGSYNEQFFGPGTRLTVL.

This clonotype was observed at least ten times. The chain couples TRBV2 to TRBJ2-5, with D possibly being TRBD1 or TRBD2 (5 bases each). Trimming cost V 8 bases and J 4 bases, with 14 bases left between them. The CDR3 has 13 amino acids. The germline V gene has CDR1 SNHLY and CDR2 FYNNEI. DNA for the CDR3: TGTGCCAGCGGACAAAGAGGGGCAGAGACCCAGTACTTC. Its translation is CASGQRGAETQYF.

The chain recombines TRBV3-1 with TRBJ1-2; TRBD1 agrees at 7 bases. Unmatched junction bases numbered 11, after V lost 2 bases and J lost 5 bases. Germline loops: CDR1 LGHDT, CDR2 YNNKEL (reference sequence). This CDR3 contains 16 residues. The CDR3 loop reads CASSQTRQGASYGYTF. As DNA, the CDR3 is TGTGCCAGCAGCCAAACGAGACAGGGAGCTAGTTATGGCTACACCTTC.

This clonotype has just a few counts. This chain links TRBV20-1 with TRBJ1-1; 8 bases agree with TRBD1. CDR1 is DFQATT, CDR2 SNEGSKA, per germline (reference sequence). The CDR3 runs to 14 residues. Losses at the gene ends were 1 base for V and 4 bases for J; bases not matched to a gene: 5. The CDR3 bases are TGCAGTGCTAGAGGGACAGGGATGGGCACTGAAGCTTTCTTT. Encoded protein: CSARGTGMGTEAFF.

Comment on this clonotype: Given a much more abundant clone one base away, this may be a read error. The chain recombines TRBV6-1 with TRBJ2-1, with D maybe TRBD2 (5 bases). Germline V gene lookup returns CDR1 MNHNS and CDR2 SASEGT. The CDR3 consists of 15 residues. V was cut by 6 bases and J by 10 bases, with 22 bases left in between. CDR3 loop: CASSGRTDYRPEQFF. The DNA for the CDR3 is TGTGCCAGCAGCGGAAGGACTGACTATAGACCCGAGCAGTTCTTC.

This clonotype was detected ten times or more. The rearrangement uses TRBV30 and TRBJ1-2; D gene uncertain. The CDR3 has 13 amino acids. The germline V gene has CDR1 GTSNPN and CDR2 SVGIG (reference sequence). Trimming left V 1 base short and J 3 bases short, with 9 bases between. The CDR3, as DNA: TGTGCCTGGAGTGCCGACGGATACTATGGCTACACCTTC. This translates into CAWSADGYYGYTF.

This clonotype was recorded many times. The chain is built from TRBV18 and TRBJ2-2; TRBD1 might be the D (6 bases). Germline CDR1 is KGHSH and CDR2 is LQKENI. The CDR3 is 15 residues long. V lost 5 bases and J 4 bases, leaving 14 bases between the germline ends. The CDR3 sequence: CASSSPDRTTGELFF. CDR3 sequence (DNA): TGTGCCAGCTCATCCCCGGACAGAACCACCGGGGAGCTGTTTTTT.

This clonotype was observed a handful of times. This sequence joins TRBV20-1 and TRBJ1-1; D not resolved. V gave up 5 bases and J gave up 1 base, with 14 bases separating them. CDR1 and CDR2 (germline): DFQATT, SNEGSKA (reference sequence). The CDR3 spans 14 residues. CDR3 bases: TGCAGTGCTGTTTCCCCCTCCCCGAACACTGAAGCTTTCTTT. Amino acid sequence: CSAVSPSPNTEAFF.

The chain combines TRBV10-3 with TRBJ2-2; D perhaps matches TRBD2 (6 bases). Germline-derived CDR1 and CDR2 are ENHRY and SYGVKD. Trimming left V 7 bases short and J 3 bases short, with 9 bases between. The CDR3 has 13 residues. The CDR3 protein is CAIKGDYTGELFF. The CDR3 DNA reads as TGTGCCATCAAAGGGGACTACACCGGGGAGCTGTTTTTT.

This clonotype has just a few counts. This sequence joins TRBV29-1 and TRBJ1-2; tentatively, D is TRBD1 (5 bases). Looked up from germline, CDR1 is SQVTM and CDR2 is ANQGSEA. V was shortened by 3 bases and J by 8 bases, with 13 bases between the two germline ends. CDR3 length: 12 residues. This CDR3 is CSVDNFGGGYTF. The CDR3 DNA follows: TGCAGCGTTGATAATTTTGGGGGAGGCTACACCTTC.

This clonotype has a count of ten or more. The chain joins TRBV12-3 or TRBV12-4 to TRBJ2-7, with TRBD2 matching over 11 bases. V shed 5 bases and J 3 bases; nucleotides not matched to a gene: 6. The CDR3 has 15 amino acids. The CDR3 loop is CASSISGLADYEQYF. Written as DNA, the CDR3 is TGTGCCAGCAGTATCTCGGGACTAGCGGACTACGAGCAGTACTTC.

A note on this clonotype: Compared with germline, one end of the junction differs, possibly owing to a read error. The chain recombines TRBV6-5 with TRBJ2-1; 9 bases match TRBD2. The CDR3 runs 16 residues. From germline, CDR1 is MNHEY and CDR2 SVGAGI. CDR3 sequence reads: CASSYSLREGGNEQSF. As DNA, the CDR3 is TGTGCCAGCAGTTATTCACTGCGGGAGGGAGGGAATGAGCAGTCCTTC.